This TCR beta chain was sequenced for a study of Ad26.COV2.S vaccination and SARS-CoV-2 variants. Sequencing was performed with immunoSEQ multiplex PCR; in TCRdb, only in-frame clones are kept and a portion is missing. The sample yields 440,000 or so clones, around 89% seen once. On this clone: Additional DNA sequences in this sample encode the identical CDR3.

Treatment indicated: 15 to 20 received Ad26.COV2.S at low or high dose, single or two shots; about 5 received placebo; per-sample allocation not given. Each sample was drawn 63 days after the first injection (of vaccine or placebo). CDR3 size: 13 residues. Looked up from germline, CDR1 is GTSNPN and CDR2 is SVGIG (reference sequence). V shed 3 bases and J shed 0 bases, with 6 bases lying between them. The receptor comes from a person aged 18-60 years who received the Ad26.COV2.S COVID-19 vaccine or a placebo. Material: peripheral blood, obtained in a trial of Ad26.COV2.S vaccine versus placebo. The chain uses TRBV30 and TRBJ1-3, with D unclear. The CDR3 bases are TGTGCCTGGAGCGTCGACTCTGGAAACACCATATATTTT. As protein: CAWSVDSGNTIYF.